A selection of T cell receptor beta chains follows, all from one sample in a study of blood T cell repertoires in COVID-19. Clones were read by immunoSEQ multiplex PCR, and TCRdb kept only the in-frame ones, dropping some. Here the sample spans 100,000 or so clones, 80% being singletons. Material: peripheral blood. The source of these receptors is a woman aged 70 to 79 with acute or convalescent COVID-19. CDR3s include the opening cysteine and the closing phenylalanine or tryptophan. A D gene is named only where the DNA matches it firmly. Some rows have no size entry. The others give once, few or many, or a class for an expanded clone.

abundance | j_gene | d_gene | v_gene | CDR3aa | CDR3nt
. | TRBJ1-2 | . | TRBV30 | CAGGVTYGYTF | TGTGCCGGGGGGGTTACCTATGGCTACACCTTC
. | TRBJ1-3 | TRBD1 | TRBV5-6 | CASSPGTAGNTIYF | TGTGCCAGCAGCCCAGGGACAGCTGGAAACACCATATATTTT
. | TRBJ1-1 | . | TRBV6-5 | CASTRTEAFF | TGTGCCAGCACTAGGACTGAAGCTTTCTTT
. | TRBJ2-2 | . | TRBV11-3 | CASRGGNTGELFF | TGTGCCAGCAGGGGGGGGAACACCGGGGAGCTGTTTTTT
. | TRBJ1-1 | . | TRBV3-1/TRBV3-2 | CASSQGWAGEAFF | TGTGCCAGCAGCCAGGGTTGGGCGGGAGAAGCTTTCTTT
. | TRBJ2-7 | . | TRBV7-2 | CASSLFGGDYEQYF | TGTGCCAGCAGCTTATTCGGAGGGGACTACGAGCAGTACTTC
. | TRBJ1-1 | TRBD1 | TRBV5-1 | CASSSEGQGNTEAFF | TGCGCCAGCAGCTCCGAGGGACAGGGGAACACTGAAGCTTTCTTT
. | TRBJ1-1 | . | TRBV12-3/TRBV12-4 | CASSVRASTEAFF | TGTGCCAGCAGCGTGAGGGCCTCCACTGAAGCTTTCTTT
. | TRBJ2-5 | . | TRBV5-4 | CASSLFPQSETQYF | TGTGCCAGCAGCTTGTTCCCCCAGTCAGAGACCCAGTACTTC
. | TRBJ1-4 | . | TRBV5-5 | CASRSDSARTNEKLFF | TGTGCCAGCAGATCGGACAGCGCCCGAACTAATGAAAAACTGTTTTTT
once | TRBJ1-1 | . | TRBV6-2/TRBV6-3 | CASSFIRSRPDTEAFF | TGTGCCAGCAGCTTCATTCGCAGCAGGCCCGACACTGAAGCTTTCTTT
. | TRBJ2-7 | TRBD1 | TRBV5-1 | CASSKRTGTTYEQYF | TGCGCCAGCAGCAAACGGACAGGCACAACCTACGAGCAGTACTTC
. | TRBJ1-6 | TRBD1 | TRBV25-1 | CASPDRQGGLSYNSPLHF | TGTGCCAGCCCTGATCGACAGGGGGGCCTCTCCTATAATTCACCCCTCCACTTT
. | TRBJ1-5 | . | TRBV21-1 | CASSKVSARGENQPQHF | TGTGCCAGCAGCAAAGTAAGCGCCAGGGGAGAGAATCAGCCCCAGCATTTT
. | TRBJ1-2 | TRBD1 | TRBV4-1 | CASSQNPGQGTGYTF | TGCGCCAGCAGCCAGAATCCGGGACAGGGAACTGGCTACACCTTC
. | TRBJ2-2 | . | TRBV10-1 | CASSDGTLNTGELFF | TGCGCCAGCAGTGACGGGACACTGAACACCGGGGAGCTGTTTTTT
. | TRBJ2-5 | . | TRBV7-6 | CASSLGQGHYQETQYF | TGTGCCAGCAGCTTAGGTCAGGGACACTACCAAGAGACCCAGTACTTC
few | TRBJ2-3 | TRBD2 | TRBV7-9 | CASSLGLAGGSPDTQYF | TGTGCCAGCAGCTTAGGACTAGCGGGGGGGAGTCCAGATACGCAGTATTTT
. | TRBJ1-6 | . | TRBV7-3 | CASSVGGGYSPLHF | TGTGCCAGCAGCGTAGGGGGGGGATATTCACCCCTCCACTTT
. | TRBJ1-2 | . | TRBV5-1 | CASGGDSRHYGYTF | TGCGCCAGCGGCGGGGATTCCCGGCACTATGGCTACACCTTC
. | TRBJ1-1 | TRBD1 | TRBV2 | CASSQWTGEAFF | TGTGCCAGCAGTCAATGGACAGGGGAAGCTTTCTTT
. | TRBJ1-1 | . | TRBV2 | CASSGAQGRNTEAFF | TGTGCCAGCAGCGGAGCACAGGGACGAAACACTGAAGCTTTCTTT
. | TRBJ1-5 | . | TRBV3-1/TRBV3-2 | CASSRGGSNQPQHF | TGTGCCAGCAGCCGAGGGGGTAGCAATCAGCCCCAGCATTTT
. | TRBJ1-4 | . | TRBV9 | CASSVFSSTNEKLFF | TGTGCCAGCAGCGTTTTTAGTTCAACTAATGAAAAACTGTTTTTT
. | TRBJ2-5 | . | TRBV20-1 | CSPSGQETQYF | TGCAGTCCCTCCGGGCAAGAGACCCAGTACTTC
few | TRBJ2-1 | TRBD2 | TRBV4-2 | CASCIAGGRDNEQFF | TGTGCCAGCTGCATAGCGGGGGGGCGCGACAATGAGCAGTTCTTC
many | TRBJ2-1 | TRBD2 | TRBV5-1 | CASSETLAGLSNEQFF | TGCGCCAGCAGCGAAACACTAGCGGGGCTCTCCAATGAGCAGTTCTTC
. | TRBJ2-2 | . | TRBV7-6 | CASSLAGSINTGELFF | TGTGCCAGCAGCTTAGCCGGGTCCATCAACACCGGGGAGCTGTTTTTT
. | TRBJ1-1 | TRBD1 | TRBV11-2 | CASSFLTGGAGTEAFF | TGTGCCAGCAGCTTCTTGACAGGGGGCGCAGGCACTGAAGCTTTCTTT
. | TRBJ1-4 | . | TRBV3-1/TRBV3-2 | CASSPPLGANEKLFF | TGTGCCAGCAGCCCACCTCTGGGAGCTAATGAAAAACTGTTTTTT
. | TRBJ1-1 | . | TRBV19 | CASVDTNTEAFF | TGTGCCAGCGTGGACACTAACACTGAAGCTTTCTTT
once | TRBJ2-6 | TRBD1 | TRBV29-1 | CSVGTGVPGANVLTF | TGCAGCGTTGGGACAGGGGTTCCTGGGGCCAACGTCCTGACTTTC
. | TRBJ1-4 | . | TRBV7-8 | CASSLWSLGGRTNEKLFF | TGTGCCAGCAGCTTATGGTCGCTCGGGGGGCGGACTAATGAAAAACTGTTTTTT
. | TRBJ2-1 | TRBD2 | TRBV7-2 | CASSRTSGGHNEQFF | TGTGCCAGCAGCCGGACTAGCGGGGGTCACAATGAGCAGTTCTTC
. | TRBJ2-5 | . | TRBV28 | CASSRDNQETQYF | TGTGCCAGCAGTCGGGACAACCAAGAGACCCAGTACTTC
. | TRBJ2-2 | TRBD1 | TRBV19 | CVAGTGAFAGELFF | TGTGTCGCCGGGACAGGGGCTTTTGCCGGGGAGCTGTTTTTT
. | TRBJ1-5 | . | TRBV13 | CASSSYGQPQHF | TGTGCCAGCAGCTCCTATGGTCAGCCCCAGCATTTT
. | TRBJ1-2 | . | TRBV6-2/TRBV6-3 | CASSLDSPAYGYTF | TGTGCCAGCAGCTTGGACAGCCCGGCCTATGGCTACACCTTC
few | TRBJ1-3 | TRBD1 | TRBV12-5 | CASGFAPGQTSGNTIYF | TGTGCTAGTGGTTTTGCCCCGGGACAGACCTCTGGAAACACCATATATTTT
. | TRBJ1-5 | TRBD1 | TRBV19 | CASTVGTGGIGGNQPQHF | TGTGCCAGTACTGTCGGGACAGGGGGCATAGGCGGCAATCAGCCCCAGCATTTT
. | TRBJ1-4 | TRBD1 | TRBV6-5 | CASSYSNAGQEKLFF | TGTGCCAGCAGTTACTCGAACGCGGGACAGGAAAAACTGTTTTTT
. | TRBJ2-1 | . | TRBV7-3 | CASSPYRDNEQFF | TGTGCCAGCAGCCCCTACAGAGACAATGAGCAGTTCTTC
. | TRBJ2-5 | . | TRBV27 | CASSPTRETQYF | TGTGCCAGCAGTCCTACGCGAGAGACCCAGTACTTC
. | TRBJ2-2 | . | TRBV30 | CAWSPTSTGELFF | TGTGCCTGGAGTCCGACTAGCACCGGGGAGCTGTTTTTT
once | TRBJ1-6 | . | TRBV9 | CASSRGGDNSPLHF | TGTGCCAGCAGCCGGGGCGGGGACAATTCACCCCTCCACTTT
. | TRBJ2-5 | . | TRBV4-1 | CASSQVLKRSVVETQYF | TGCGCCAGCAGCCAAGTACTCAAGCGGTCCGTGGTAGAGACCCAGTACTTC
few | TRBJ1-1 | TRBD1 | TRBV29-1 | CSADREGRNTEAFF | TGCAGCGCCGACAGGGAAGGGCGGAACACTGAAGCTTTCTTT
once | TRBJ1-5 | . | TRBV5-6 | CASSRHTGYEPQHF | TGTGCCAGCAGCCGCCACACAGGTTATGAGCCCCAGCATTTT
. | TRBJ1-1 | . | TRBV9 | CASSVGGRDTEAFF | TGTGCCAGCAGCGTAGGGGGGCGAGACACTGAAGCTTTCTTT
. | TRBJ1-6 | . | TRBV7-9 | CASRSPGGDNSPLHF | TGTGCCAGCAGGAGCCCAGGAGGGGATAATTCACCCCTCCACTTT
. | TRBJ2-2 | TRBD2 | TRBV5-8 | CASRYRTSGANTGELFF | TGTGCCAGCAGATATCGGACTAGCGGGGCGAACACCGGGGAGCTGTTTTTT
. | TRBJ2-3 | TRBD1 | TRBV15 | CATSRIPGQGVPDTQYF | TGTGCCACCAGCAGAATCCCGGGACAGGGGGTCCCAGATACGCAGTATTTT
. | TRBJ1-5 | . | TRBV19 | CASSTIQSNQPQHF | TGTGCCAGTAGTACGATACAGAGCAATCAGCCCCAGCATTTT
once | TRBJ2-2 | TRBD2 | TRBV7-2 | CASSRSGAGELFF | TGTGCCAGCAGCCGGAGCGGGGCGGGGGAGCTGTTTTTT
. | TRBJ1-5 | TRBD1 | TRBV27 | CASSPTGSQPQHF | TGTGCCAGCAGTCCGACAGGGTCTCAGCCCCAGCATTTT
. | TRBJ2-5 | TRBD2 | TRBV5-1 | CASSFGSGSSGETQYF | TGCGCCAGCAGCTTTGGCTCAGGGAGTAGCGGGGAGACCCAGTACTTC
few | TRBJ2-5 | . | TRBV6-1 | CASSEGFSQETQYF | TGTGCCAGCAGTGAAGGGTTCAGCCAAGAGACCCAGTACTTC